This TCR beta chain emerged from a study of blood T cell repertoires in COVID-19. As for the study in general: Some COVID-19 samples were acute and others convalescent; all came from the United States, Italy and Spain.

In the authors' workflow: Estimation of nucleated cell counts was performed using reference gene primer amplification. Measured with immunoSEQ multiplex PCR; TCRdb has only the in-frame clones, and not every one. The V and J calls and clone size come from that table; D and trimming were worked out from the DNA. The repertoire includes roughly 180,000 clones, 65% to 90% of them detected once, and about 8.2% sits in the top ten. The CDR3 extends over 15 amino acids. The J segment lost 5 bases and the V segment lost 4 bases, leaving 9 bases of the junction unmatched. Germline V gives CDR1 MNHEY, CDR2 SMNVEV (reference sequence).

V is TRBV27 and J is TRBJ1-1; TRBD1 agrees at 8 bases. The material sequenced was peripheral blood. The sequence was obtained from a man in his 60s with acute or convalescent COVID-19. DNA of the CDR3: TGTGCCAGCAGTTCACGACAGGGGTTTGGTACTGAAGCTTTCTTT. Translated: CASSSRQGFGTEAFF.